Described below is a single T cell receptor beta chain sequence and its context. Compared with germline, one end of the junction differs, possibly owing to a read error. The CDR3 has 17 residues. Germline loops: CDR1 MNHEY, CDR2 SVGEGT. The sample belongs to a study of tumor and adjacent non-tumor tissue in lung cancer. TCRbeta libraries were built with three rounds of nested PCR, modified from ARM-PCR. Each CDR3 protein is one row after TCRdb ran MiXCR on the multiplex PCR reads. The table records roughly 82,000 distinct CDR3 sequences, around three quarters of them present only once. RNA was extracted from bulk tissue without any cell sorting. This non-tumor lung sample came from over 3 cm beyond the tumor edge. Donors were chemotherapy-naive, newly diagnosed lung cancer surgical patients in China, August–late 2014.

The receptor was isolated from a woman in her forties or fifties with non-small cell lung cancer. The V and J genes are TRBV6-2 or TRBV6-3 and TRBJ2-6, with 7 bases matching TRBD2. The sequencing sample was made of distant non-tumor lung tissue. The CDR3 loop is CASRSSGMISEANVLTF. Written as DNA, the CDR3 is TGTGCCAGCAGATCTAGCGGTATGATCTCTGAGGCCAACGTCCTGACTTTC.